This passage covers 6 T cell receptor beta chains from one sample sequenced in a study of cytomegalovirus exposure and HLA in healthy donors. Use of 60 Vbeta and 13 Jbeta primers characterized the PCR. Data came from immunoSEQ multiplex PCR; TCRdb stores just in-frame clones and leaves some out. The table lists 200,000 to 250,000 clones, about four fifths of them singletons. Sequenced sample: PBMCs. The source is a woman in her forties in good health and CMV-seropositive.

This clone showed up just once. The V call is TRBV11-2, the J call TRBJ2-1; TRBD2 agrees at 12 bases. Germline assignment: CDR1 SGHAT and CDR2 FQNNGV. The CDR3 length is 15 residues. Losses at the gene ends were 6 bases for V and 7 bases for J; bases not matched to a gene: 7. The CDR3 nucleotides read TGTGCCAGCAGAGCCGGACTAGCGGGGATGAATGAGCAGTTCTTC. Encoded protein: CASRAGLAGMNEQFF. The full variable domain, with the rest looked up from reference TRBV11-2 and TRBJ2-1, is EAGVAQSPRYKIIEKRQSVAFWCNPISGHATLYWYQQILGQGPKLLIQFQNNGVVDDSQLPKDRFSAERLKGVDSTLKIQPAKLEDSAVYLCASRAGLAGMNEQFFGPGTRLTVL.

The chain is built from TRBV30 and TRBJ2-1; TRBD1 might be the D (5 bases). The CDR3 runs 14 residues. Germline V gene data show CDR1 as GTSNPN and CDR2 as SVGIG (reference sequence). V was trimmed by 0 bases and J by 7 bases, leaving 13 bases between them. DNA of the CDR3: TGTGCCTGGAGTGTTCAACAGGCAGGGAATGAGCAGTTCTTC. This sequence encodes CAWSVQQAGNEQFF.

The chain links TRBV11-2 to TRBJ2-7; 10 bases are shared with TRBD2. The J segment lost 4 bases and the V segment lost 4 bases, leaving 7 bases of the junction unmatched. The germline CDR1 and CDR2 sequences are SGHAT and FQNNGV. The CDR3 contains 15 residues. In DNA, the CDR3 is TGTGCCAGCAGCTCGTCGCTAGCGGGAGTGTACGAGCAGTACTTC. Its translation: CASSSSLAGVYEQYF.

The rearrangement links TRBV2 to TRBJ1-5; D remains ambiguous. CDR1 is SNHLY and CDR2 is FYNNEI in the germline V gene. The length of the CDR3 is 16 residues. V dropped 3 bases and J dropped 3 bases, with 15 bases sitting between them. CDR3 in DNA: TGTGCCAGCAGTGATCGCCGGAGCAACAACAATCAGCCCCAGCATTTT. Its protein is CASSDRRSNNNQPQHF.

The chain is built from TRBV7-2 and TRBJ2-5; TRBD2 might be the D (6 bases). The CDR3 sequence is 15 residues long. V gave up 0 bases and J gave up 2 bases, with 10 bases separating them. The germline V gene encodes CDR1 SGHTA and CDR2 FQGNSA. The CDR3 spells CASSLALGGQETQYF. CDR3 bases: TGTGCCAGCAGCTTAGCCCTCGGGGGACAAGAGACCCAGTACTTC.

The chain recombines TRBV6-6 with TRBJ2-5; the match to TRBD2 covers 10 bases. The germline gives CDR1 MNHNY, CDR2 SVGAGI (reference sequence). The CDR3 covers 14 residues. V was pared by 7 bases and J by 7 bases, with 9 bases of the junction left unmatched. CDR3 sequence: CASTPTSGLGTQYF. The CDR3 DNA sequence: TGTGCCAGCACCCCGACTAGCGGGCTAGGGACCCAGTACTTC.